One sample yielded the 31 T cell receptor beta chains listed below, sequenced in a study of T-cell reconstitution after alpha-beta-depleted transplantation in children. A library of TCRbeta sequences, prepared with unique molecular identifiers, was generated. TCRdb analysed the PCR reads with MiXCR anew, one entry per CDR3 protein. The table shows 230,000 or so distinct CDR3 sequences, with about 12% occurring only once. The source was PBMCs from the stem cell graft donor, collected from the stem cell graft. The receptors originated from a human donor who donated a stem cell graft to a child with acute lymphoblastic leukemia.

This clonotype was seen many times. This chain links TRBV5-6 with TRBJ2-5, with D possibly matching TRBD2 (6 bases). The V gene's germline CDR1 is SGHDT and CDR2 YYEEEE. This CDR3 has 14 amino acids. The V end was cut by 4 bases, the J end by 1 base, with 11 bases between. Written as DNA, the CDR3 is TGTGCCAGCAGCCGGGACTTGATCCAAGAGACCCAGTACTTC. Translating it yields CASSRDLIQETQYF.

V and J are TRBV29-1 and TRBJ2-3, with TRBD1 identical over 7 bases. Germline lookup yields CDR1 SQVTM and CDR2 ANQGSEA. This CDR3 has 14 amino acids. V shed 7 bases and J 2 bases; nucleotides not matched to a gene: 9. The CDR3 loop reads CSARGTGDTDTQYF. CDR3 DNA: TGCAGCGCCAGAGGCACAGGGGACACAGATACGCAGTATTTT.

The sample holds many counts of this clonotype. The chain has TRBV6-1 and TRBJ2-5, with D hard to call. The CDR3 is 11 residues long. The V and J ends lost 8 bases and 12 bases respectively, with 16 bases between them. Germline V gene data show CDR1 as MNHNS and CDR2 as SASEGT. The CDR3 region has the DNA TGTGCCAGCCCCTCCGTTTCGGACGAGTACTTC. Its translation: CASPSVSDEYF.

The rearrangement joins TRBV6-1 to TRBJ1-2; D not resolved. Germline V gene sequence: CDR1 MNHNS, CDR2 SASEGT. The CDR3 runs 13 residues. The V end was cut by 2 bases, the J end by 4 bases, with 8 bases between. CDR3 coding DNA: TGTGCCAGCAGTGAAAGACTCTCCTATGGCTACACCTTC. Protein product: CASSERLSYGYTF.

This clonotype has a count of ten or more. The chain couples TRBV20-1 to TRBJ2-3; D gene uncertain. The CDR3 spans 12 residues. V dropped 3 bases and J dropped 4 bases, with 8 bases sitting between them. Germline-derived CDR1 and CDR2 are DFQATT and SNEGSKA (reference sequence). The DNA of the CDR3 is TGCAGTGCTAGTTTCCTGGCAGATACGCAGTATTTT. It translates to CSASFLADTQYF.

Many counts were recorded for this clonotype. V and J are TRBV14 and TRBJ1-1; the D gene is possibly TRBD1 (5 bases). Germline lookup yields CDR1 SGHDN and CDR2 FVKESK. V shed 1 base and J shed 6 bases, with 15 bases lying between them. There are 15 residues in the CDR3. The CDR3 loop is CASSQVVGGWSEAFF. The CDR3 nucleotides are TGTGCCAGCAGCCAAGTCGTGGGGGGGTGGTCTGAAGCTTTCTTT.

This clonotype was observed many times. The chain carries TRBV6-2 or TRBV6-3 and TRBJ2-1, with D perhaps TRBD1 (6 bases). The CDR3 length is 19 residues. Germline V gene sequence: CDR1 MNHEY, CDR2 SVGEGT. Trimming removed 4 bases at V and 0 bases at J, with 22 bases between. CDR3 coding DNA: TGTGCCAGCAGTTTCGACCCTGTGGGGGCGCAAAGCTCCTACAATGAGCAGTTCTTC. This translates into CASSFDPVGAQSSYNEQFF.

This rearrangement joins TRBV9 to TRBJ2-7, with D perhaps assigned TRBD1 or TRBD2 (6 bases each). V lost 0 bases to trimming and J lost 6 bases, with 13 bases between them. This CDR3 comprises 14 residues. Germline V gene lookup returns CDR1 SGDLS and CDR2 YYNGEE. CDR3 DNA: TGTGCCAGCAGCGTAGATCCGGGGGCGGTCGAGCAGTACTTC. Translated: CASSVDPGAVEQYF.

This rearrangement joins TRBV10-3 to TRBJ1-2; 8 positions agree with TRBD1. This CDR3 is 16 amino acids long. Germline-derived CDR1 and CDR2 are ENHRY and SYGVKD. V trimming: 8 bases; J trimming: 3 bases; junction bases outside the gene matches: 14. This CDR3 reads CAIGGLRQGADYGYTF. The CDR3 nucleotides are TGTGCCATCGGGGGTCTGCGTCAGGGGGCCGACTATGGCTACACCTTC.

This clonotype was detected only a few times. The chain combines TRBV11-2 with TRBJ2-1; D is possibly TRBD2 (5 bases). V shed 0 bases and J shed 0 bases, with 9 bases lying between them. Germline CDR1 and CDR2: SGHAT and FQNNGV. This CDR3 has 16 residues. CDR3: CASSLERRSSYNEQFF. CDR3 DNA sequence: TGTGCCAGCAGCTTAGAGCGGAGGAGCTCCTACAATGAGCAGTTCTTC.

The chain carries TRBV28 and TRBJ2-6, with a weak D call TRBD1 (5 bases). The CDR3 has 15 amino acids. Germline V gives CDR1 MDHEN, CDR2 SYDVKM. V was shortened by 9 bases and J by 1 base, with 13 bases between the two germline ends. CDR3 protein: CASIQRGSGANVLTF. The CDR3 nucleotides are TGTGCCAGTATCCAAAGGGGATCTGGGGCCAACGTCCTGACTTTC.

With regard to this clonotype: A much bigger clone sits one base away, suggesting this may be a read error. The rearrangement uses TRBV29-1 and TRBJ2-7; the D gene is possibly TRBD2 (5 bases). V lost 5 bases, J lost 7 bases, and 15 bases lay in between. Per the germline V gene, CDR1 is SQVTM and CDR2 is ANQGSEA. There are 12 residues in the CDR3. The CDR3 bases are TGCAGCGTTAGACCGGGATTGGGTGAGCAGTACTTC. Amino acids: CSVRPGLGEQYF.

The chain combines TRBV3-1 with TRBJ1-2; no clear D. The germline V and J ends were trimmed by 1 base and 8 bases, with 8 bases remaining between them. The germline V gene has CDR1 LGHDT and CDR2 YNNKEL (reference sequence). The CDR3 extends over 12 amino acids. The chain's CDR3 is CASSQGAGGYTF. In DNA form, the CDR3 reads TGTGCCAGCAGCCAAGGAGCAGGCGGCTACACCTTC.

Worth noting for this clonotype: A much larger clone differs by one base, so this may be a read error. This CDR3 fails to terminate in the conserved phenylalanine or tryptophan, so it likely reflects a read error. V is TRBV29-1 and J is TRBJ2-7, with TRBD1 as a possible D gene (5 bases). The V end was cut by 4 bases, the J end by 3 bases, with 7 bases between. This CDR3 has 11 residues. Germline CDR1 and CDR2: SQVTM and ANQGSEA. The CDR3 DNA follows: TGCAGCGTTGGACAGAGCTACGAGCAGTACTCC. It is translated as CSVGQSYEQYS.

This clonotype was counted at least ten times. The V gene is TRBV20-1, the J gene TRBJ2-1; D unclear. The V end lost 6 bases, the J end lost 7 bases, and 7 bases lay between the germline ends. CDR3 length: 10 amino acids. Germline V lookup: CDR1 DFQATT, CDR2 SNEGSKA (reference sequence). The CDR3 region is CSARQNEQFF. The CDR3 DNA sequence: TGCAGTGCGCGTCAAAATGAGCAGTTCTTC.

In its sample, this clonotype was seen many times. V gene TRBV7-2 combines with J gene TRBJ2-4; tentative D call: TRBD1 (5 bases). The germline gives CDR1 SGHTA, CDR2 FQGNSA. This CDR3 contains 14 residues. V lost 5 bases and J lost 6, with 14 bases in between. In DNA form, the CDR3 reads TGTGCCAGCAGCGATCGACAGACGGTAAACATTCAGTACTTC. Translation: CASSDRQTVNIQYF. The full variable domain, its missing parts supplied by reference TRBV7-2 and TRBJ2-4, is GAGVSQSPSNKVTEKGKDVELRCDPISGHTALYWYRQSLGQGLEFLIYFQGNSAPDKSGLPSDRFSAERTGGSVSTLTIQRTQQEDSAVYLCASSDRQTVNIQYFGAGTRLSVL.

This clonotype was counted many times. This chain joins TRBV29-1 and TRBJ1-1; 11 nucleotides line up with TRBD1. With V trimmed by 4 bases and J by 3 bases, 7 bases remained unmatched. This CDR3 region has 15 residues. Germline CDR1 reads SQVTM; CDR2 reads ANQGSEA. The CDR3 loop reads CSVGLEGQGDTEAFF. The CDR3 region has the DNA TGCAGCGTTGGTTTGGAGGGACAGGGGGACACTGAAGCTTTCTTT.

V gene TRBV7-2 combines with J gene TRBJ2-2, with D maybe TRBD2 (5 bases). V gave up 5 bases and J gave up 0 bases, with 13 bases separating them. This CDR3 has 16 residues. CDR1 and CDR2 (germline): SGHTA, FQGNSA. CDR3 DNA sequence: TGTGCCAGCAGCCCAGCGGCGGGCGCGAACACCGGGGAGCTGTTTTTT. Translation gives CASSPAAGANTGELFF.

This clonotype was recorded at least ten times. The rearrangement links TRBV12-3 or TRBV12-4 to TRBJ1-2; tentatively, D is TRBD1 (5 bases). V was cut by 5 bases and J by 8 bases, with 12 bases left in between. The CDR3 is 12 amino acids. The DNA for the CDR3 is TGTGCCAGCAGTCTTTGGTCAGGGGGCTACACCTTC. Translation: CASSLWSGGYTF.

This clonotype was observed at least ten times. The J gene is TRBJ2-2, the V gene TRBV5-1; 8 nucleotides match TRBD1. The CDR3 contains 17 residues. V was pared by 4 bases and J by 7 bases, with 15 bases of the junction left unmatched. Germline CDR1 SGHRS, CDR2 YFSETQ. Here the CDR3 DNA reads TGCGCCAGCAGCCCCCTAGGACAGGGAGGAAATAACGGGGAGCTGTTTTTT. Translated: CASSPLGQGGNNGELFF. Combining the CDR3 with reference TRBV5-1 and TRBJ2-2 gives the whole variable domain KAGVTQTPRYLIKTRGQQVTLSCSPISGHRSVSWYQQTPGQGLQFLFEYFSETQRNKGNFPGRFSGRQFSNSRSEMNVSTLELGDSALYLCASSPLGQGGNNGELFFGEGSRLTVL.

This clonotype was seen only a few times. V and J are TRBV30 and TRBJ1-1, with unresolved D. Trimming shortened V by 2 bases and J by 3 bases, and 16 bases separated the two germline ends. The CDR3 has 15 residues. CDR1 GTSNPN and CDR2 SVGIG come from the germline V gene (reference sequence). The CDR3 DNA is TGTGCCTGGAGTTTACGCCCCGGGAGGGACACTGAAGCTTTCTTT. Encoded protein: CAWSLRPGRDTEAFF.

This chain links TRBV27 with TRBJ2-2; D is undetermined. The CDR3 is 12 residues long. The V gene's germline CDR1 is MNHEY and CDR2 SMNVEV (reference sequence). V gave up 3 bases and J gave up 5 bases, with 4 bases separating them. CDR3 region: CASSFLTGELFF. CDR3 sequence (DNA): TGTGCCAGCAGTTTCCTGACCGGGGAGCTGTTTTTT.

This rearrangement joins TRBV5-1 to TRBJ1-1, with a tentative D call TRBD1 (5 bases). Trimming left V 1 base short and J 1 base short, with 11 bases between. The CDR3 sequence is 15 residues long. Germline V CDR1 and CDR2: SGHRS, YFSETQ. CDR3 residues: CASSLRGEANTEAFF. In DNA form, the CDR3 reads TGCGCCAGCAGCTTGAGGGGTGAGGCGAACACTGAAGCTTTCTTT.

At least ten counts were recorded for this clonotype. The chain employs TRBV5-1 and TRBJ2-7, with D hard to call. Germline V gives CDR1 SGHRS, CDR2 YFSETQ. This CDR3 region has 13 residues. V lost 7 bases and J lost 0, with 11 bases in between. The CDR3 reads CASGSENSYEQYF. The CDR3 DNA follows: TGCGCCAGCGGCAGTGAGAACTCCTACGAGCAGTACTTC.

The chain carries TRBV20-1 and TRBJ2-1, with D unclear. Germline CDR1 is DFQATT and CDR2 is SNEGSKA (reference sequence). Trimming removed 3 bases from V and 6 bases from J, with 12 bases in between. CDR3 length equals 13 residues. The DNA for the CDR3 is TGCAGTGCTAGTGGGCCCAGTTCCAATGAGCAGTTCTTC. Translated: CSASGPSSNEQFF.

This clonotype was counted a few times. The J gene is TRBJ2-5, the V gene TRBV6-2 or TRBV6-3; 8 positions match TRBD2. From germline, CDR1 is MNHEY and CDR2 SVGEGT. This CDR3 spans 16 amino acids. The J segment lost 2 bases and the V segment lost 5 bases, leaving 10 bases of the junction unmatched. CDR3 residues: CASSVVGGESQETQYF. CDR3 DNA: TGTGCCAGCAGTGTTGTCGGGGGGGAGTCTCAAGAGACCCAGTACTTC.

This clonotype was picked up many times. V usage is TRBV5-5 and J usage is TRBJ1-1; D unclear. From germline, CDR1 is SGHKS and CDR2 YYEKEE (reference sequence). There are 15 residues in the CDR3. V lost 3 bases and J 4 bases, leaving 16 bases between the germline ends. Here the CDR3 reads CASSWVLGAGTEAFF. In DNA form, the CDR3 reads TGTGCCAGCAGCTGGGTCCTGGGAGCAGGCACTGAAGCTTTCTTT.

This clonotype was recorded at least ten times. V gene TRBV6-1 combines with J gene TRBJ2-6, with 9 bases aligning to TRBD1. V trimming: 11 bases; J trimming: 4 bases; junction bases outside the gene matches: 12. The germline V gene encodes CDR1 MNHNS and CDR2 SASEGT. The CDR3 sequence is 16 residues long. CDR3 sequence (DNA): TGTGCCGGCTGGACAGGGGCGACAGGGGGGGCCAACGTCCTGACTTTC. The encoded protein is CAGWTGATGGANVLTF.

The chain links TRBV20-1 to TRBJ2-2, with 8 nucleotides matching TRBD2. The CDR3 contains 17 residues. Trimming removed 3 bases from V and 3 bases from J; junction bases left unmatched: 12. The germline gives CDR1 DFQATT, CDR2 SNEGSKA (reference sequence). This chain's CDR3 is CSASHRAGGYDTGELFF. Here the CDR3 DNA reads TGCAGTGCTAGTCACAGGGCGGGGGGTTATGACACCGGGGAGCTGTTTTTT.

V is TRBV6-1 and J is TRBJ2-1; 8 bases map to TRBD1. Trimming took 6 bases from V and 0 from J; bases not matched to a gene: 7. Per germline, CDR1 MNHNS and CDR2 SASEGT. The CDR3 length is 16 residues. The CDR3 protein is CASSTTGVSSYNEQFF. Here the CDR3 DNA reads TGTGCCAGCAGCACGACAGGGGTCAGCTCCTACAATGAGCAGTTCTTC.

J is TRBJ2-2 and V is TRBV29-1, with D possibly TRBD2 on 6 matching bases. In germline, CDR1 is SQVTM, CDR2 ANQGSEA. Trimming left V 6 bases short and J 0 bases short, with 11 bases between. This CDR3 has 14 amino acids. The CDR3 protein is CSVAGLSNTGELFF. The CDR3 DNA reads TGCAGCGTGGCGGGACTGTCGAACACCGGGGAGCTGTTTTTT.